The entry below gives a single TCR beta chain sequence along with its context. Its matching antigen is unknown. Measured with immunoSEQ multiplex PCR; TCRdb has only the in-frame clones, and not every one. The repertoire holds tens of thousands of clones, less than 95% seen once, with roughly 0.17% in the top ten. This sample was included in a study of graft-versus-host responses after intestinal transplantation. Across the whole study: Isolated intestinal, liver-intestinal, or multivisceral transplants were what recipients had. Induction with anti-thymocyte globulin, then tacrolimus and steroids for around three years, was given to all recipients.

The germline V gene encodes CDR1 MNHNS and CDR2 SASEGT. This CDR3 comprises 13 residues. V dropped 6 bases and J dropped 2 bases, with 10 bases sitting between them. Study-wide findings and caveats: GvH clones detected in recipient marrow included some appearing first in ileum or blood. Graft-donor T cell macrochimerism in patients accompanied high graft-versus-host to host-versus-graft clonal ratios in allografts.

The chain joins TRBV6-1 to TRBJ2-5; D not resolved. This specimen was unstimulated CD4+ T cells sorted from spleen or lymph node cells, taken before transplant. The clonotype was recovered from a human donor who was the organ donor for an intestinal transplant. CDR3 loop: CASRVIIQETQYF. The CDR3 DNA reads TGTGCCAGCAGGGTTATCATACAAGAGACCCAGTACTTC.